A single sample is the source of the 2 T cell receptor beta chains below, sequenced in a study of cytomegalovirus exposure and HLA in healthy donors. Use of 60 Vbeta and 13 Jbeta primers characterized the PCR. This table comes from immunoSEQ multiplex PCR, and its TCRdb copy is limited to in-frame clones, with some not included. The sample records over 100,000 clones, approximately 65% being singletons. Sequencing was done on a sample of PBMCs. These TCRs come from a man younger than 35 in good health and CMV-seronegative.

The chain combines TRBV7-6 with TRBJ2-7; TRBD1 is a possible D gene (6 bases). Germline V lookup: CDR1 SGHVS, CDR2 FNYEAQ. The CDR3 is made up of 16 amino acids. The V gene lost 1 base and the J gene lost 3 bases, with 16 bases spanning the gap. CDR3 protein: CASSLVVDSIIYEQYF. Here the CDR3 DNA reads TGTGCCAGCAGCTTAGTCGTGGACAGCATTATCTACGAGCAGTACTTC.

This chain links TRBV5-1 with TRBJ1-4; TRBD1 matches 7 bases. There are 14 residues in the CDR3. CDR1 is SGHRS, CDR2 YFSETQ, per germline. Trimming removed 4 bases from V and 8 bases from J; junction bases left unmatched: 8. CDR3 bases: TGCGCCAGCAGCCAAGGGACAGTTCCCGAAAAACTGTTTTTT. As protein: CASSQGTVPEKLFF. The variable domain in full, with the rest retrieved from reference TRBV5-1 and TRBJ1-4, is KAGVTQTPRYLIKTRGQQVTLSCSPISGHRSVSWYQQTPGQGLQFLFEYFSETQRNKGNFPGRFSGRQFSNSRSEMNVSTLELGDSALYLCASSQGTVPEKLFFGSGTQLSVL.